Reported below is one T cell receptor (beta chain). The CDR3 is 15 residues long. The V gene end was trimmed by 1 base and the J gene end by 5 bases; junction bases not matched to a gene: 6. Germline-derived CDR1 and CDR2 are LGHNA and YSLEER. The record originates from a study of blood T cell repertoires in COVID-19. In the original analysis: Estimated nucleated cell counts came from reference gene primer amplification. Generated by immunoSEQ multiplex PCR, the TCRdb table keeps only in-frame clones and is missing some. That table supplies the V and J calls and clone size; D and trimming were determined from the DNA. The sample holds about 74,000 clones, around 88% seen once.

J is TRBJ2-3 and V is TRBV4-3; the match to TRBD2 covers 7 bases. The origin of this receptor is an elderly woman with acute or convalescent COVID-19. Material: peripheral blood. The CDR3 protein is CASSQGWGGGDTQYF. The CDR3 nucleotides are TGCGCCAGCAGCCAAGGCTGGGGGGGAGGAGATACGCAGTATTTT.